One sample yielded the 25 T cell receptor beta chains listed below, sequenced in a study of beta chain features in type 1 diabetes. For these receptors, no antigen is known. What was sequenced were expressed TCRB transcripts, since all of the isolated RNA had been reverse transcribed. The assay was immunoSEQ multiplex PCR, and TCRdb's table has in-frame clones only and misses some. The data show 85,000 to 110,000 clones, under 30% seen once. Regarding the study as a whole: Type 1 diabetes patients had TCRB CDR3s that were shorter (moderately but significantly so) in all four CD4+ subsets.

The sequenced material came from central memory CD4+ T cells from blood. These receptors were collected from a woman aged 18-29 years with type 1 diabetes.

The CDR3 loop is CASSPAVIYNEQFF. The CDR3 DNA follows: TGTGCCAGCTCACCAGCGGTAATTTACAATGAGCAGTTCTTC. This chain joins TRBV18 and TRBJ2-1, with D uncertain. The germline V and J ends were trimmed by 2 bases and 4 bases, with 9 bases remaining between them. Germline-derived CDR1 and CDR2 are KGHSH and LQKENI. The CDR3 runs to 14 residues. The variable domain in full, with the rest retrieved from reference TRBV18 and TRBJ2-1, is NAGVMQNPRHLVRRRGQEARLRCSPMKGHSHVYWYRQLPEEGLKFMVYLQKENIIDESGMPKERFSAEFPKEGPSILRIQQVVRGDSAAYFCASSPAVIYNEQFFGPGTRLTVL.

The chain links TRBV11-3 to TRBJ2-3; D is unclear. The CDR3 loop spans 13 amino acids. Trimming pared 1 base from V and 7 bases from J, leaving 9 bases between. Germline V gene sequence: CDR1 SGHNT, CDR2 YENEEA. The CDR3 DNA is TGTGCCAGCAGCTTAGGGTCCCTAAATACGCAGTATTTT. It specifies CASSLGSLNTQYF.

This chain links TRBV7-2 with TRBJ2-5; 7 bases fit TRBD2. Losses at the gene ends were 5 bases for V and 4 bases for J; bases not matched to a gene: 10. This CDR3 is 15 amino acids long. In germline, CDR1 is SGHTA, CDR2 FQGNSA. The CDR3 loop is CASSPRGRAGETQYF. CDR3 DNA: TGTGCCAGCAGCCCGCGGGGGAGGGCGGGAGAGACCCAGTACTTC.

This sequence joins TRBV11-2 and TRBJ1-2; TRBD1 might be the D (5 bases). Trimming took 1 base from V and 6 from J, leaving 15 bases between them. The CDR3 has 15 amino acids. Germline V CDR1 and CDR2: SGHAT, FQNNGV. The CDR3 loop is CASSLGGGGYDGYTF. The CDR3 bases are TGTGCCAGCAGCTTAGGCGGGGGAGGTTACGATGGCTACACCTTC.

The V gene is TRBV27, the J gene TRBJ2-2; 15 bases match TRBD2. CDR1 MNHEY and CDR2 SMNVEV come from the germline V gene (reference sequence). The CDR3 consists of 16 residues. Trimming took 5 bases from V and 7 from J; bases not matched to a gene: 5. The CDR3 loop is CASSPRTSGRVGELFF. In DNA form, the CDR3 reads TGTGCCAGCAGTCCGCGGACTAGCGGGAGGGTCGGGGAGCTGTTTTTT.

V gene TRBV18 combines with J gene TRBJ1-5, with TRBD1 identical over 9 bases. J was trimmed by 9 bases and V by 2 bases; bases with no gene match: 14. CDR3 length: 17 amino acids. The germline V gene encodes CDR1 KGHSH and CDR2 LQKENI. CDR3 DNA sequence: TGTGCCAGCTCACCAGTGGGTAACACAGGGGGCTCTCGGCCCCAGCATTTT. Encoded protein: CASSPVGNTGGSRPQHF.

CDR3 DNA: TGTGCCAGCAGCTTACCCCCAAGTGGTAGCGGTCGAAAGAATGAGCAGTTCTTC. Translated, it gives CASSLPPSGSGRKNEQFF. The genes are TRBV5-4 and TRBJ2-1; TRBD2 might be the D (6 bases). Germline assignment: CDR1 SGHNT and CDR2 YYREEE (reference sequence). V lost 2 bases and J 7 bases, leaving 25 bases between the germline ends. This CDR3 contains 18 residues.

This chain uses TRBV27 with TRBJ2-1; tentatively, D is TRBD1 (5 bases). The CDR3 covers 16 residues. Germline assignment: CDR1 MNHEY and CDR2 SMNVEV (reference sequence). V was pared by 1 base and J by 3 bases, with 13 bases between. CDR3 sequence (DNA): TGTGCCAGCAGTTTATTCGGCAGGGCTGTCTACAATGAGCAGTTCTTC. Translation gives CASSLFGRAVYNEQFF.

This clone occurred a few times. The chain joins TRBV27 to TRBJ2-2; 9 bases align to TRBD1. Germline V CDR1 and CDR2: MNHEY, SMNVEV (reference sequence). CDR3 length: 16 amino acids. Unmatched junction bases numbered 11, after V lost 6 bases and J lost 6 bases. The CDR3 loop is CASRPRDRVRSGELFF. The CDR3 DNA reads TGTGCCAGCAGGCCGCGGGACAGGGTGAGGTCCGGGGAGCTGTTTTTT.

The J gene is TRBJ2-6, the V gene TRBV7-9; 11 nucleotides align to TRBD1. The J segment lost 1 base and the V segment lost 8 bases, leaving 7 bases of the junction unmatched. Germline loops: CDR1 SEHNR, CDR2 FQNEAQ (reference sequence). The CDR3 is 17 residues long. CDR3 coding DNA: TGTGCCAGCCTCGGGGACAGGGGGATTTCTGGGGCCAACGTCCTGACTTTC. Translation: CASLGDRGISGANVLTF. Full variable domain (missing parts from reference TRBV7-9 and TRBJ2-6): DTGVSQNPRHKITKRGQNVTFRCDPISEHNRLYWYRQTLGQGPEFLTYFQNEAQLEKSRLLSDRFSAERPKGSFSTLEIQRTEQGDSAMYLCASLGDRGISGANVLTFGAGSRLTVL.

This clone was counted only a few times. The chain couples TRBV6-5 to TRBJ2-7; 9 bases align to TRBD2. J lost 10 bases, V lost 6 bases, and 7 bases had no gene match. CDR1 is MNHEY and CDR2 is SVGAGI in the germline V gene. CDR3 length: 12 amino acids. Written as DNA, the CDR3 is TGTGCCAGCAGCTCCGGGACTAGCAAACAGTACTTC. Its translation is CASSSGTSKQYF.

V is TRBV27 and J is TRBJ1-2, with D perhaps TRBD1 (6 bases). The CDR3 covers 13 residues. The V gene's germline CDR1 is MNHEY and CDR2 SMNVEV (reference sequence). The V and J ends lost 5 bases and 7 bases respectively, with 14 bases between them. CDR3 sequence (DNA): TGTGCCAGCAGTGAACCAGGGGCCGGTGGCTACACCTTC. Translation: CASSEPGAGGYTF.

In its sample, this clone was seen a few times. The chain joins TRBV28 to TRBJ2-1, with D unresolved. V lost 4 bases, J lost 1 base, and 5 bases lay in between. The length of the CDR3 is 13 residues. Per the germline V gene, CDR1 is MDHEN and CDR2 is SYDVKM. The CDR3 region is CASSSHSYNEQFF. The DNA for the CDR3 is TGTGCCAGCAGTTCACATTCCTACAATGAGCAGTTCTTC.

This clone was picked up a small number of times. The gene calls are TRBV6-5 and TRBJ1-2, with a tentative D call TRBD1 (6 bases). Trimming pared 6 bases from V and 4 bases from J, leaving 18 bases between. Germline V lookup: CDR1 MNHEY, CDR2 SVGAGI. The CDR3 is made up of 15 amino acids. For the CDR3, the DNA is TGTGCCAGCAGCCCTCAAACAGGGTTAGCCTATGGCTACACCTTC. Its translation: CASSPQTGLAYGYTF.

This clone was picked up a small number of times. J is TRBJ2-5 and V is TRBV7-3; 7 bases agree with TRBD1. Germline V CDR1 and CDR2: SGHTA, FQGTGA. Unmatched junction bases numbered 12, after V lost 3 bases and J lost 8 bases. The CDR3 has 15 residues. DNA of the CDR3: TGTGCCAGCAGCTTCGGGGACAGTCGTGGAGGTACCCAGTACTTC. Its protein product is CASSFGDSRGGTQYF.

The V gene is TRBV7-2, the J gene TRBJ1-5; 7 positions agree with TRBD1. Trimming took 5 bases from V and 8 from J; bases not matched to a gene: 15. The CDR3 is 16 amino acids. Germline loops: CDR1 SGHTA, CDR2 FQGNSA. The CDR3 DNA is TGTGCCAGCAGCCCTAGGGGGCAGGCATTAAGGGAGCCCCAGCATTTT. Protein product: CASSPRGQALREPQHF.

This clone was seen a few times. V usage is TRBV18 and J usage is TRBJ1-2; TRBD1 agrees at 8 bases. The CDR3 length is 17 residues. V lost 2 bases, J lost 0 bases, and 8 bases stayed unmatched. CDR1 and CDR2 from the germline V gene are KGHSH and LQKENI. CDR3 coding DNA: TGTGCCAGCTCACCAAGGGGAACAGGGGGGACTAACTATGGCTACACCTTC. This codes for CASSPRGTGGTNYGYTF.

The chain links TRBV7-2 to TRBJ2-2, with 9 bases lining up with TRBD2. V gave up 5 bases and J gave up 7 bases; unmatched junction bases: 11. Looked up from germline, CDR1 is SGHTA and CDR2 is FQGNSA. This CDR3 contains 16 residues. CDR3 DNA sequence: TGTGCCAGCAGCCAGCCCGTAGCGGGAGTTAGCGGGGAGCTGTTTTTT. Its translation is CASSQPVAGVSGELFF.

The chain couples TRBV4-1 to TRBJ2-6; D is ambiguous. CDR1 MGHRA and CDR2 YSYEKL come from the germline V gene. The CDR3 extends over 15 amino acids. Trimming stripped 3 bases from V and 0 bases from J, with 6 bases between. The chain's CDR3 is CASSHVSSGANVLTF. CDR3 bases: TGCGCCAGCAGCCACGTTAGCTCTGGGGCCAACGTCCTGACTTTC.

This chain links TRBV7-2 with TRBJ1-2; tentatively, D is TRBD1 (6 bases). Trimming took 4 bases from V and 0 from J, leaving 9 bases between them. Germline CDR1 is SGHTA and CDR2 is FQGNSA. The length of the CDR3 is 14 residues. CDR3: CASSSDSTNYGYTF. As DNA, the CDR3 is TGTGCCAGCAGCTCGGACAGCACTAACTATGGCTACACCTTC. The complete variable domain, with remaining parts taken from reference TRBV7-2 and TRBJ1-2, reads GAGVSQSPSNKVTEKGKDVELRCDPISGHTALYWYRQSLGQGLEFLIYFQGNSAPDKSGLPSDRFSAERTGGSVSTLTIQRTQQEDSAVYLCASSSDSTNYGYTFGSGTRLTVV.

This clone was recorded a few times. The chain uses TRBV5-4 and TRBJ2-3; D possibly corresponds to TRBD1 (6 bases). CDR1 and CDR2 from the germline V gene are SGHNT and YYREEE (reference sequence). This CDR3 comprises 14 residues. Trimming removed 4 bases at V and 5 bases at J, with 14 bases between. In nucleotides, the CDR3 is TGTGCCAGCAGCCAGCAGGGGCCCCAAGATACGCAGTATTTT. Protein product: CASSQQGPQDTQYF.

The rearrangement joins TRBV5-6 to TRBJ2-3; D is uncertain. Trimming stripped 7 bases from V and 0 bases from J, with 6 bases between. Germline V gives CDR1 SGHDT, CDR2 YYEEEE. CDR3 length: 12 residues. The CDR3 region has the DNA TGTGCCAGCCAGTTTAGCACAGATACGCAGTATTTT. This gives the protein CASQFSTDTQYF.

V and J are TRBV30 and TRBJ2-1, with D uncertain. CDR1 is GTSNPN and CDR2 is SVGIG in the germline V gene (reference sequence). The V and J ends lost 2 bases and 8 bases respectively, with 7 bases between them. This CDR3 has 11 amino acids. CDR3 DNA sequence: TGTGCCTGGAGTTCACGCGATGAGCAGTTCTTC. Amino acid sequence: CAWSSRDEQFF. The complete variable domain, with remaining parts taken from reference TRBV30 and TRBJ2-1, reads SQTIHQWPATLVQPVGSPLSLECTVEGTSNPNLYWYRQAAGRGLQLLFYSVGIGQISSEVPQNLSASRPQDRQFILSSKKLLLSDSGFYLCAWSSRDEQFFGPGTRLTVL.

The chain recombines TRBV2 with TRBJ2-7; TRBD1 is a possible D gene (5 bases). Germline V CDR1 and CDR2: SNHLY, FYNNEI. The CDR3 spans 11 residues. Trimming removed 7 bases at V and 6 bases at J, with 10 bases between. CDR3 in amino acids: CASTAQGEQYF. The CDR3 region has the DNA TGTGCCAGCACCGCCCAGGGCGAGCAGTACTTC.

This clone turned up a few times. This chain joins TRBV5-1 and TRBJ2-1; a possible D gene is TRBD1 (6 bases). V was clipped by 4 bases and J by 7 bases, with 18 bases between them. Per germline, CDR1 SGHRS and CDR2 YFSETQ. The CDR3 contains 15 residues. For the CDR3, the DNA is TGCGCCAGCAGCGAGGGGGACCCATTAGGGAATGAGCAGTTCTTC. Protein: CASSEGDPLGNEQFF.